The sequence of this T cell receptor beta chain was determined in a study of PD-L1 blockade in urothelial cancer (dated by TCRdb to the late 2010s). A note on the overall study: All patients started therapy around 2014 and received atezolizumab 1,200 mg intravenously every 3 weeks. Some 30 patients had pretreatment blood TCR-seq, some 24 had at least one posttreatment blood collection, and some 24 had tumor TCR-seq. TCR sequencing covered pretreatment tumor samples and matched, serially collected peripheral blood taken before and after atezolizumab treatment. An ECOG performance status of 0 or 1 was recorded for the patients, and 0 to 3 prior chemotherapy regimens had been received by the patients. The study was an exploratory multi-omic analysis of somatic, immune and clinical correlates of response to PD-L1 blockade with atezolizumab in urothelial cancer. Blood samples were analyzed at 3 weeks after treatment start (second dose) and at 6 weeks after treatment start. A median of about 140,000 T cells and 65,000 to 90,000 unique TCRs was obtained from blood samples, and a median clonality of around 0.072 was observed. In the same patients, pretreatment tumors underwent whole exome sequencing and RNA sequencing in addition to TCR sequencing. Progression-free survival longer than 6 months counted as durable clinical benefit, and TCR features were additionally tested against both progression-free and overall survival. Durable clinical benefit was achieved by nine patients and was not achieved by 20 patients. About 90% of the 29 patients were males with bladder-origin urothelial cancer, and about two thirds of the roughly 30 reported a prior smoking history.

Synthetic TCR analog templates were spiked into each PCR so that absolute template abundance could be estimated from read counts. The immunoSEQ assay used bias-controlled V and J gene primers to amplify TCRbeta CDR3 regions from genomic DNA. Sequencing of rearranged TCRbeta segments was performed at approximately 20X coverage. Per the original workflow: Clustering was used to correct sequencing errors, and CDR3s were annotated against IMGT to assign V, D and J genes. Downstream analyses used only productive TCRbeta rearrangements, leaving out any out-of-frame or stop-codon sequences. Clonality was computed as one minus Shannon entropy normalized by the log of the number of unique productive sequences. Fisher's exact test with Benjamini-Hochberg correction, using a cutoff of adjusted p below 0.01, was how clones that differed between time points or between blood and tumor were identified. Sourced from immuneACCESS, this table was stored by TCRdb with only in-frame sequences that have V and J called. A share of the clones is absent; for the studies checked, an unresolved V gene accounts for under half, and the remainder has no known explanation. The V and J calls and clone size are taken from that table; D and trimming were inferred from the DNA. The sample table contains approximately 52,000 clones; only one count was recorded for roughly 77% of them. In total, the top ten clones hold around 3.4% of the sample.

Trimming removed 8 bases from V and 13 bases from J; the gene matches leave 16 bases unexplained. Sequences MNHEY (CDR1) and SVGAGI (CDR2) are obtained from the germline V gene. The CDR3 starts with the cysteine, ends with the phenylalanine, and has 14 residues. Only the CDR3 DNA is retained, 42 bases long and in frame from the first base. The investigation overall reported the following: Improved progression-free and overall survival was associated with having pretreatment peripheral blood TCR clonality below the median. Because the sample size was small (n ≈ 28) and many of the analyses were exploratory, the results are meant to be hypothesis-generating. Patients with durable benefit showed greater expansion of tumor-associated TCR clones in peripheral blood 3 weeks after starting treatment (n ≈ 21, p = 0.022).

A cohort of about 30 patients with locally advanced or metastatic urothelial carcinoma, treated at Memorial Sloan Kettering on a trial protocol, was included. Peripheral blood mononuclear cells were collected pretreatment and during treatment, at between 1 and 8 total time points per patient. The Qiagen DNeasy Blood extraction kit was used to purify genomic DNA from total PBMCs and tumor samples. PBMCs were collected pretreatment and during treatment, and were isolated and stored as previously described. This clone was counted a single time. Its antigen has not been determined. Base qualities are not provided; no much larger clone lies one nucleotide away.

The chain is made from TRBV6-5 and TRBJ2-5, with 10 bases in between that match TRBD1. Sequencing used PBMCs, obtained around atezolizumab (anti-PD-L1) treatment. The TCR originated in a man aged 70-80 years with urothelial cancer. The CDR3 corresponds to CASAPGQGNIDRYF. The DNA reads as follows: TGTGCCAGCGCGCCGGGACAGGGGAATATTGATCGGTACTTC.